What follows are 9 T cell receptor beta chains derived from one specimen sequenced in a study of T and B cells in COVID-19 patients. Each TRB amplification used roughly 250-550 ng of genomic DNA from blood. Multiplex PCR with BIOMED2 TRB-A/B primer pools amplified TRB rearrangements. TCRdb re-derived calls from the multiplex PCR reads in MiXCR, one entry per CDR3 protein. This table has approximately 3,000 distinct CDR3 sequences, approximately 24% appearing once. Sequencing was done on a sample of blood. These receptors all stem from a human donor with active COVID-19.

By share, this clonotype ranks as large. This sequence joins TRBV11-1 and TRBJ2-3; no definite D call. Germline values: CDR1 SGHAT, CDR2 FQDESV (reference sequence). V was trimmed by 5 bases and J by 2 bases, leaving 14 bases between them. There are 15 residues in the CDR3. The CDR3 reads CASSPMGRHTDTQYF. The CDR3 DNA is TGTGCCAGCAGCCCAATGGGTCGTCACACAGATACGCAGTATTTT.

By share, this clonotype ranks as medium-sized (0.01 to 0.1%). V gene TRBV27 combines with J gene TRBJ2-3; D is unresolved. Trimming pared 5 bases from V and 1 base from J, leaving 4 bases between. From germline, CDR1 is MNHEY and CDR2 SMNVEV (reference sequence). This CDR3 has 12 residues. DNA for the CDR3: TGTGCCAGCAGTCGCCGCACAGATACGCAGTATTTT. As protein: CASSRRTDTQYF.

The chain has TRBV6-5 and TRBJ2-7, with 9 nucleotides matching TRBD1. Per germline, CDR1 MNHEY and CDR2 SVGAGI. This CDR3 has 14 residues. After removal of 6 bases from V and 6 bases from J, the junction contained 9 bases not matched to a gene. The CDR3 DNA follows: TGTGCCAGCAGGAACCCGGGACAGGGAGGCGAGCAGTACTTC. This translates into CASRNPGQGGEQYF.

The table lists this clonotype with a few counts. CDR3 protein: CASSSQLTAAPSEYF. DNA of the CDR3: TGTGCCAGCAGTTCGCAACTTACCGCGGCCCCGTCGGAGTACTTC. The chain employs TRBV6-2 or TRBV6-3 and TRBJ2-5; D gene uncertain. V was pared by 4 bases and J by 12 bases, with 24 bases between. Looked up from germline, CDR1 is MNHEY and CDR2 is SVGEGT. The CDR3 runs 15 residues.

This chain uses TRBV4-2 with TRBJ1-5; D uncertain. Trimming removed 0 bases from V and 6 bases from J, with 12 bases in between. Germline values: CDR1 LGHNA, CDR2 YNFKEQ. The CDR3 consists of 15 residues. CDR3 bases: TGTGCCAGCAGCCAAGATATTGTCCGGGGTCAGCCCCAGCATTTT. It yields the protein CASSQDIVRGQPQHF.

This clonotype is medium-sized by share. The gene calls are TRBV15 and TRBJ1-1; D is unclear. V shed 1 base and J shed 0 bases, with 9 bases lying between them. CDR1 and CDR2 (germline): LNHNV, YYDKDF (reference sequence). CDR3 length: 15 residues. The CDR3 reads CATSRAPVLNTEAFF. The CDR3 coding sequence is TGTGCCACCAGCAGAGCCCCGGTCTTGAACACTGAAGCTTTCTTT.

Comment on this clonotype: A clone one base away is much larger, so this may be a read error. V is TRBV12-3 or TRBV12-4 and J is TRBJ2-1, with 7 bases matching TRBD2. The CDR3 loop spans 17 amino acids. CDR3 nucleotides: TGTGCCAGCAGTTTATCCCCAGGACTAGTTGGGTACAATGAGCAGTTATTC. It translates to CASSLSPGLVGYNEQLF.

In this sample, this clonotype is medium-sized (0.01 to 0.1%). V is TRBV27 and J is TRBJ2-1; D is unclear. The V end was cut by 6 bases, the J end by 10 bases, with 10 bases between. The CDR3 is 11 amino acids. Germline CDR1 MNHEY, CDR2 SMNVEV (reference sequence). CDR3 amino acids: CASSLRGEQFF. CDR3 bases: TGTGCCAGCAGCCTGCGAGGCGAGCAGTTCTTC.

This clonotype is large (0.1 to 1%). The gene calls are TRBV19 and TRBJ2-7, with a possible D match to TRBD1 (6 bases). The ends were cut back, 4 bases at V and 6 bases at J, with 13 bases in the middle. Per germline, CDR1 LNHDA and CDR2 SQIVND (reference sequence). There are 13 residues in the CDR3. CDR3 coding DNA: TGTGCCAGTAGTACAAGGACAGACTCCGAGCAGTACTTC. Protein sequence: CASSTRTDSEQYF.